This T cell receptor beta chain was captured in a study of vaccination and CD4 T cells after COVID-19. Per the germline V gene, CDR1 is SNHLY and CDR2 is FYNNEI. Trimming pared 2 bases from V and 0 bases from J, leaving 11 bases between. The CDR3 contains 16 residues. The Oncomine TCR Beta short-read assay generated sequence data from the DNA of cultured CD4+ T cells. Using its own MiXCR run on the PCR reads, TCRdb lists one record per CDR3 protein. The sample has about 11,000 distinct CDR3 sequences, about 53% seen once. Indicated treatment: roughly 10-day PBMC culture with coronavirus spike peptide pools or control peptides (ViraFEST assay). Dates of positive PCR ran from March to December 2020, before US Alpha, Beta and Delta variants. About this clonotype: Its specificity is not known.

The sequence came from a human donor who had recovered from COVID-19. The rearrangement links TRBV2 to TRBJ1-5; D possibly corresponds to TRBD1 (6 bases). Input material: CD4+ T cells from blood, cultured in vitro. The CDR3, as DNA: TGTGCCAGCAGTGAATGGGGGCGCGGTAGCAATCAGCCCCAGCATTTT. As protein: CASSEWGRGSNQPQHF.